This T cell receptor beta chain was documented in a study of cytomegalovirus exposure and HLA in healthy donors. Background on the study: Early released data had around 88 million unique TCRs, all coming from HLA-typed donors.

This clone occurred a few times. Its antigen remains unidentified. Primers: 60 Vbeta forward and 13 Jbeta reverse. Per the authors' pipeline: The count from a later analysis was 60 million to 85 million unique TCR beta chains, some 10 million of them shared. TCRdb keeps only in-frame clones here, not all; method: immunoSEQ multiplex PCR. V and J calls and clone size come straight from that table; D and trimming were deduced from the DNA. Among about 160,000 clones listed, roughly four fifths were seen once. The CDR3 has 12 amino acids. V lost 8 bases to trimming and J lost 6 bases, with 13 bases between them. CDR1 is SNHLY and CDR2 is FYNNEI in the germline V gene. Study-level results: As a later analysis showed, a missense DCLRE1C variant was linked to trimming of TCR beta V- and J-genes. A list of about 160 TCR beta chains associated with cytomegalovirus was given.

This sequence originates from a woman aged 45-59 years in good health and CMV-seropositive. This chain uses TRBV2 with TRBJ1-1; D perhaps matches TRBD1 (6 bases). What was sequenced was PBMCs. CDR3 nucleotide sequence: TGTGCCAGCTATGGGGGGGCCGCTGAAGCTTTCTTT. It translates to CASYGGAAEAFF.